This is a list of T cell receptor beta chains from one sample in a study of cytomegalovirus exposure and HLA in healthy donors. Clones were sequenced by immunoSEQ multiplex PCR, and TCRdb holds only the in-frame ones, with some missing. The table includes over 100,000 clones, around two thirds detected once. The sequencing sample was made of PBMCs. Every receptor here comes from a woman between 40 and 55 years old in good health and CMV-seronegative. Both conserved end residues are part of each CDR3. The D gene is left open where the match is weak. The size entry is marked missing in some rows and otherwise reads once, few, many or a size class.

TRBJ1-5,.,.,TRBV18,CASSEEVDQPQHF,TGTGCCAGCTCCGAGGAGGTTGATCAGCCCCAGCATTTT
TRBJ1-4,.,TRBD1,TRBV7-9,CASSPWDRVHEKLFF,TGTGCCAGCAGCCCGTGGGACAGGGTCCATGAAAAACTGTTTTTT
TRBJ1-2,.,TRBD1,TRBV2,CASSEFFPDRGKLYGYTF,TGTGCCAGCAGTGAATTTTTCCCGGACAGGGGAAAACTCTATGGCTACACCTTC
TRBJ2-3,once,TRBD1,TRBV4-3,CASSQEIPTGALPGRTTYTQYF,TGCGCCAGCAGCCAAGAAATTCCGACAGGGGCGCTCCCCGGAAGAACGACCTATACGCAGTATTTT
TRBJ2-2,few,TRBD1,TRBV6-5,CASSYPGEQGGLFF,TGTGCCAGCAGTTACCCTGGTGAACAGGGGGGGCTGTTTTTT
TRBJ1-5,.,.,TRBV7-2,CASSFRSLQPQHF,TGTGCCAGCAGCTTTAGGAGTTTACAGCCCCAGCATTTT
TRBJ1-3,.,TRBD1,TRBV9,CASSSPGTGRSGNTIYF,TGTGCCAGCAGCAGCCCCGGGACAGGGAGGTCTGGAAACACCATATATTTT
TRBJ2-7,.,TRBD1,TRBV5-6,CASSLYRGGTYEQYF,TGTGCCAGCAGCTTGTACAGGGGCGGCACCTACGAGCAGTACTTC
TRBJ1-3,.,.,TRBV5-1,CASSLGQVGNTIYF,TGCGCCAGCAGCTTGGGACAGGTCGGAAACACCATATATTTT
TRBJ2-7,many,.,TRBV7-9,CASSSAGYEQYF,TGTGCCAGCAGCTCCGCCGGCTACGAGCAGTACTTC
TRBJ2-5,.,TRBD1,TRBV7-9,CASSRPGQGPQETQYF,TGTGCCAGCAGCCGACCGGGACAGGGTCCCCAAGAGACCCAGTACTTC
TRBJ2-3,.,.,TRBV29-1,CSVASYSDTQYF,TGCAGCGTTGCTAGCTACTCAGATACGCAGTATTTT
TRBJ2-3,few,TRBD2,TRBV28,CASRPAGARPRTDTQYF,TGTGCCAGCAGACCAGCGGGGGCGAGACCTCGCACAGATACGCAGTATTTT
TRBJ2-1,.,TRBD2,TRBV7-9,CASSLPPRLAGVVNEQFF,TGTGCCAGCAGCTTACCCCCACGACTAGCGGGGGTCGTCAATGAGCAGTTCTTC
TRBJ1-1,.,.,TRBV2,CASRSGLSAFF,TGTGCCAGCAGGAGCGGGCTAAGCGCTTTCTTT
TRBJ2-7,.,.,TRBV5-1,CASSPLSGYHEQYF,TGCGCCAGCAGCCCACTATCTGGGTACCACGAGCAGTACTTC
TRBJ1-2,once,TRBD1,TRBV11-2,CASSHGQGAGYGYTF,TGTGCCAGCAGCCACGGACAGGGGGCTGGCTATGGCTACACCTTC
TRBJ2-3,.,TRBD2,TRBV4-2,CASSQDLTSGGISTDTQYF,TGTGCCAGCAGCCAAGATCTAACTAGCGGGGGAATTAGCACAGATACGCAGTATTTT
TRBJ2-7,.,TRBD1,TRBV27,CASSPGTGTGLYEQYF,TGTGCCAGCAGTCCAGGAACCGGGACAGGGCTATACGAGCAGTACTTC
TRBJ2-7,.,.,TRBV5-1,CASSFEQDYEQYF,TGCGCCAGCAGCTTTGAACAGGACTACGAGCAGTACTTC
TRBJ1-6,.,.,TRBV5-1,CASSLLGDNSPLHF,TGCGCCAGCAGCTTGCTAGGGGATAATTCACCCCTCCACTTT
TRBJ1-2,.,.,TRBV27,CASSLMSGWEGAHYGYTF,TGTGCCAGCAGTTTAATGTCTGGGTGGGAAGGGGCGCATTATGGCTACACCTTC
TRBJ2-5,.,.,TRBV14,CASSQDGRQYGSRETQYF,TGTGCCAGCAGCCAAGACGGTCGACAGTACGGGAGCCGGGAGACCCAGTACTTC
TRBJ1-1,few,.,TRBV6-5,CASRTGGTTAEAFF,TGTGCCAGCAGGACAGGAGGTACTACCGCTGAAGCTTTCTTT
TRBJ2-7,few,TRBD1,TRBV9,CASSAGDRGSYEQYF,TGTGCCAGCAGCGCTGGGGACAGGGGCTCCTACGAGCAGTACTTC
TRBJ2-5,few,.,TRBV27,CASSFLQETQYF,TGTGCCAGCAGTTTTCTTCAAGAGACCCAGTACTTC